The present TCR beta chain was sequenced within a study of cytomegalovirus exposure and HLA in healthy donors. A remark on this clone: The antigen is unknown.

Amplification used 60 Vbeta primers and 13 Jbeta primers. Authors' analysis steps: Later, tens of millions of unique TCR beta chains were counted in an analysis, and roughly 10 million of them were shared. Sequencing was performed with immunoSEQ multiplex PCR; in TCRdb, only in-frame clones are kept and a portion is missing. Clone size and the V and J calls come from that table; the DNA yielded D and trimming. The repertoire includes around 100,000 clones, about three quarters of them detected once, and roughly 14% sits in the top ten. Though nominally healthy at sampling, donors likely had unrecorded immune exposures. Points from the study as a whole: Other equally common chains were less clonally expanded than HLA-associated TCR beta chains, a later analysis showed. The investigators catalogued 150 to 200 TCR beta chains as cytomegalovirus-associated.

The sequence came from a male donor in good health and CMV-seropositive. Specimen: PBMCs.

CDR3 sequence (DNA): TGCGCCAGCAGCCCGGGACAGGGTAGCAATCAGCCCCAGCATTTT. Protein: CASSPGQGSNQPQHF. The chain employs TRBV4-1 and TRBJ1-5; 9 bases match TRBD1. V trimming: 4 bases; J trimming: 0 bases; junction bases outside the gene matches: 1. There are 15 residues in the CDR3. The germline gives CDR1 MGHRA, CDR2 YSYEKL.